The text below deals with one T cell receptor (beta chain). Antigen: not known. These data are taken from a study of T cell repertoires in cytomegalovirus infection. The wider study: Recently described HLA-C-restricted plus well-studied HLA-B-restricted CMV epitopes were used.

Points from the study as a whole: The cumulative frequency of public TCR beta families distinguished individuals who carried CMV together with the relevant HLA. CMV-specific HLA-C-restricted TCR beta clonotypes dominated the ex vivo response.

One entry per CDR3 protein results from TCRdb running MiXCR on the reads. The table shows fewer than 1,000,000 distinct CDR3 sequences, with less than 35% occurring only once. The TCR sequence derives from a human donor in good health (CMV status not recorded). Some clones in this sample may be carry-over from other donors' samples. This specimen was cultured CD8+ T cells from PBMCs, taken from culture after CMV antigen stimulation.

The CDR3 region is CAISESGGSLGETQYF. The CDR3 coding sequence is TGTGCCATCAGTGAGTCAGGGGGCTCCCTGGGGGAGACCCAGTACTTC. The chain joins TRBV10-3 to TRBJ2-5; the match to TRBD1 covers 7 bases. The germline gives CDR1 ENHRY, CDR2 SYGVKD. J lost 5 bases, V lost 0 bases, and 9 bases had no gene match. CDR3 size: 16 residues.